Detailed here is one TCR beta chain. Its matching antigen is unknown. Bulk TCR library preparation followed previously described methods with listed TCR primers. TCRdb used MiXCR to reprocess the PCR reads, holding one entry per CDR3 protein. In the table there are hundreds of thousands of distinct CDR3 sequences, approximately 24% of which are singletons. Libraries from naive CD8 cells were generated from about 20,000 to 1,000,000 sorted cells (with 10%, 30% or 50% RNA). This sample is part of a study of molecular identifiers for immune sequencing clone quantification. Study observations and caveats: Effector cells had over 97% of their molecules in clones above 20 RNA copies, while naive cells had under 1%.

Germline V lookup: CDR1 SGHTA, CDR2 FQGNSA. This CDR3 has 14 amino acids. Trimming cost V 5 bases and J 3 bases, with 14 bases left between them. The chain joins TRBV7-2 to TRBJ2-7; possibly TRBD1 for D (5 bases). Material for sequencing was naive CD8+ T cells from blood, with Jurkat cell RNA spiked in. Subset reported: FACS-sorted CD8+CD4-CCR7+CD45RA+ naive T cells. This receptor was taken from a human donor in good health. Some libraries in this study had Jurkat cell RNA spiked in. The CDR3 here is CASSPQDTYYEQYF. For the CDR3, the DNA is TGTGCCAGCAGCCCCCAGGACACCTACTACGAGCAGTACTTC.